This TCR beta chain was retrieved from a study of CD8 T cells in ankylosing spondylitis. Study-wide results and limits: Reportedly, significant enrichment of disease-linked clones occurred in matched ankylosing spondylitis synovial fluid. What seemed typical of ankylosing spondylitis blood was a TCR beta motif built from about eight highly homologous variants. Earlier reports found some motif variants in synovial fluid and blood in reactive arthritis.

By quantitative 5'-RACE with molecular barcodes, the TCR beta libraries were made. Using its own MiXCR run on the 5' RACE reads, TCRdb lists one record per CDR3 protein. The sample has some 450,000 distinct CDR3 sequences, approximately 17% seen once. Regarding this clonotype: As yet, its antigen is unknown.

Germline V gives CDR1 MNHEY, CDR2 SMNVEV (reference sequence). There are 15 residues in the CDR3. V gave up 4 bases and J gave up 3 bases, with 15 bases separating them. This sequence was found in a male donor with ankylosing spondylitis. The chain has TRBV27 and TRBJ1-1; D possibly corresponds to TRBD1 (5 bases). Sequencing was done on a sample of blood, either unsorted or a sorted T cell fraction (not recorded which). The CDR3 DNA reads as TGTGCCAGCAGTTCCCGGGCCTTGGGGGACACTGAAGCTTTCTTT. It encodes CASSSRALGDTEAFF.